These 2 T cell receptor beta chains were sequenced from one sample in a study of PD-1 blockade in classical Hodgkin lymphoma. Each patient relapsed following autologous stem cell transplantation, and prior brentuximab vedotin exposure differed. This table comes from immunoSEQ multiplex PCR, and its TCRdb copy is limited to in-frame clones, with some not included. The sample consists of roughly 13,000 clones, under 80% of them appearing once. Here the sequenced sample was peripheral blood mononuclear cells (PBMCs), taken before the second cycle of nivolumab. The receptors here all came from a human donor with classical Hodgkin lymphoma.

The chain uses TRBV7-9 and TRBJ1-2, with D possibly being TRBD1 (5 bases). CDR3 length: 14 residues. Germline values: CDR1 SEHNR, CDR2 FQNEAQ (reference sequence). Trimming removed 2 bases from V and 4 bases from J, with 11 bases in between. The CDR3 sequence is CASSLPRTSYGYTF. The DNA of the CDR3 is TGTGCCAGCAGCTTACCCCGGACAAGCTATGGCTACACCTTC. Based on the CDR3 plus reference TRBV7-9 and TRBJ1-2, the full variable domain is DTGVSQNPRHKITKRGQNVTFRCDPISEHNRLYWYRQTLGQGPEFLTYFQNEAQLEKSRLLSDRFSAERPKGSFSTLEIQRTEQGDSAMYLCASSLPRTSYGYTFGSGTRLTVV.

The CDR3 is CASSPDSNTGELFF. CDR3 nucleotides: TGTGCCAGTAGTCCCGACAGTAACACCGGGGAGCTGTTTTTT. V usage is TRBV19 and J usage is TRBJ2-2, with D tentatively TRBD1 (5 bases). There are 14 residues in the CDR3. The V gene's germline CDR1 is LNHDA and CDR2 SQIVND (reference sequence). Trimming took off 5 bases at V and 2 bases at J, with 9 bases between the two ends.